Listed here are 19 T cell receptor beta chains from one sample, sequenced in a study of memory CD4+ T cells and cytomegalovirus serostatus (dated by TCRdb to the late 2010s). Single viable CD3+CD4+CD8-CD45RO+ cells were sorted as memory CD4+ T cells on a FACSAria II. Library method: the immunoSEQ multiplex PCR assay. What TCRdb holds here is the immuneACCESS table cut down to in-frame rearrangements. Part of the clones is not present; checked against another copy, under half of the missing clones reflect an unresolved V gene, and the others are unexplained. This sample gives 25,000 to 30,000 clones in total; approximately 75% of them show up just once. The ten largest clones take up roughly 1% of the sample. Sequenced input: memory CD4+ T cells from blood. The origin of the receptors is an adult in good health and CMV-seronegative.

V gene TRBV11-3 combines with J gene TRBJ2-1; D is undetermined. V gave up 6 bases and J gave up 3 bases, with 9 bases separating them. Germline CDR1 SGHNT, CDR2 YENEEA. There are 13 residues in the CDR3. CDR3 nucleotides: TGTGCCAGCAGTGGTGGAGTCTACAATGAGCAGTTCTTC. Protein: CASSGGVYNEQFF.

The chain joins TRBV4-1 to TRBJ2-3; D is possibly TRBD2 (6 bases). CDR1 is MGHRA and CDR2 is YSYEKL in the germline V gene. The V and J ends lost 8 bases and 4 bases respectively, with 13 bases between them. The CDR3 is 13 amino acids. CDR3 in amino acids: CASSPAGSDTQYF. The CDR3, as DNA: TGCGCCAGCTCCCCGGCGGGATCAGATACGCAGTATTTT.

This chain links TRBV19 with TRBJ1-2, with a possible D match to TRBD1 (6 bases). The CDR3 spans 12 residues. Trimming removed 8 bases from V and 3 bases from J, with 10 bases in between. Germline V gene lookup returns CDR1 LNHDA and CDR2 SQIVND (reference sequence). CDR3 sequence (DNA): TGTGCCAGTTATCGACAGGACTATGGCTACACCTTC. This encodes CASYRQDYGYTF.

This chain joins TRBV10-3 and TRBJ2-1; 7 bases are shared with TRBD2. Germline trimming cut 6 bases from V and 5 bases from J; bases unmatched to any gene: 7. Germline CDR1 ENHRY, CDR2 SYGVKD. The CDR3 has 14 amino acids. CDR3 in amino acids: CAISNGLVNNEQFF. The DNA for the CDR3 is TGTGCCATCAGCAACGGACTAGTCAACAATGAGCAGTTCTTC.

V is TRBV28 and J is TRBJ1-2; D ambiguous. The germline V gene encodes CDR1 MDHEN and CDR2 SYDVKM. V lost 2 bases and J 8 bases, leaving 15 bases between the germline ends. The CDR3 consists of 14 residues. In nucleotides, the CDR3 is TGTGCCAGCAGTTTACGGCAGGACTACCGGGGCTACACCTTC. This codes for CASSLRQDYRGYTF.

The rearrangement uses TRBV6-1 and TRBJ1-2; tentatively, D is TRBD1 (5 bases). The CDR3 loop spans 12 amino acids. V shed 7 bases and J shed 7 bases, with 13 bases lying between them. Germline-derived CDR1 and CDR2 are MNHNS and SASEGT. This chain's CDR3 is CASTPGLGGYTF. CDR3 DNA sequence: TGTGCCAGCACCCCGGGGCTTGGTGGCTACACCTTC.

The gene calls are TRBV9 and TRBJ2-3; 9 bases agree with TRBD2. The CDR3 sequence is 17 residues long. CDR1 is SGDLS and CDR2 is YYNGEE in the germline V gene. The ends lost 0 bases at V and 1 base at J; junction bases unmatched: 6. CDR3 coding DNA: TGTGCCAGCAGCGTAGCCCCAGCGGGAGGAGGCACAGATACGCAGTATTTT. Protein product: CASSVAPAGGGTDTQYF.

The genes are TRBV7-2 and TRBJ1-2; perhaps TRBD1 as D (6 bases). This CDR3 has 14 amino acids. Per germline, CDR1 SGHTA and CDR2 FQGNSA. V was pared by 1 base and J by 4 bases, with 10 bases between. CDR3 in amino acids: CASSLVLTGYGYTF. The CDR3 nucleotides are TGTGCCAGCAGCTTAGTCCTGACAGGCTATGGCTACACCTTC.

J is TRBJ2-7 and V is TRBV28; 12 bases agree with TRBD1. The CDR3 is 15 amino acids. V trimming: 5 bases; J trimming: 7 bases; junction bases outside the gene matches: 9. Germline CDR1 MDHEN, CDR2 SYDVKM. This chain's CDR3 is CASSAPGQGAREQYF. CDR3 coding DNA: TGTGCCAGCAGTGCACCGGGACAGGGGGCAAGGGAGCAGTACTTC.

In its sample, this clone was seen once. The gene calls are TRBV16 and TRBJ2-6; D is undetermined. CDR3 length equals 16 residues. CDR1 KGHSY and CDR2 FQNENV come from the germline V gene. The V gene lost 0 bases and the J gene lost 0 bases, with 6 bases spanning the gap. The CDR3, as DNA: TGTGCCAGCAGCCAATCTGTGGGCTCTGGGGCCAACGTCCTGACTTTC. Protein: CASSQSVGSGANVLTF.

The CDR3 region is CASTPPGGSYNEQFF. The CDR3 bases are TGTGCCAGCACCCCCCCGGGAGGGTCCTACAATGAGCAGTTCTTC. The chain recombines TRBV6-5 with TRBJ2-1; 8 bases align to TRBD2. The CDR3 consists of 15 residues. V lost 7 bases and J lost 1; bases outside the gene matches: 6. Germline CDR1 and CDR2: MNHEY and SVGAGI.

This sequence joins TRBV28 and TRBJ2-7, with 11 bases that match TRBD1. Germline CDR1 MDHEN, CDR2 SYDVKM. This CDR3 region has 14 residues. Trimming removed 5 bases from V and 8 bases from J; junction bases left unmatched: 8. The CDR3 bases are TGTGCCAGCAGTGCCGGGACAGGGGGTATTAAGCAGTACTTC. Translating gives CASSAGTGGIKQYF.

This clone was observed a few times. The chain couples TRBV7-2 to TRBJ1-1; D is possibly TRBD1 (6 bases). Trimming left V 0 bases short and J 10 bases short, with 12 bases between. In germline, CDR1 is SGHTA, CDR2 FQGNSA. The length of the CDR3 is 13 residues. CDR3 nucleotide sequence: TGTGCCAGCAGCTTAGCGAGGGGGGACCCAGCTTTCTTT. The encoded protein is CASSLARGDPAFF. The full variable domain, with the rest looked up from reference TRBV7-2 and TRBJ1-1, is GAGVSQSPSNKVTEKGKDVELRCDPISGHTALYWYRQSLGQGLEFLIYFQGNSAPDKSGLPSDRFSAERTGGSVSTLTIQRTQQEDSAVYLCASSLARGDPAFFGQGTRLTVV.

V is TRBV5-6 and J is TRBJ1-5; D gene ambiguous. Trimming stripped 3 bases from V and 0 bases from J, with 4 bases between. Germline V gene data show CDR1 as SGHDT and CDR2 as YYEEEE. There are 13 residues in the CDR3. In nucleotides, the CDR3 is TGTGCCAGCAGCTCATATAGCAATCAGCCCCAGCATTTT. It is translated as CASSSYSNQPQHF.

The chain has TRBV6-6 and TRBJ1-5, with D uncertain. Per the germline V gene, CDR1 is MNHNY and CDR2 is SVGAGI (reference sequence). The CDR3 has 13 residues. Between the trimmed V and J ends, which lost 11 bases and 0 bases, there was a span of 11 bases. The CDR3 DNA reads TGTGCCGTGGGGTATTATAGCAATCAGCCCCAGCATTTT. It is translated as CAVGYYSNQPQHF.

The chain has TRBV5-1 and TRBJ2-7; D perhaps matches TRBD1 (6 bases). CDR3 length equals 14 residues. Germline CDR1 and CDR2: SGHRS and YFSETQ. Deletions cut 0 bases from V and 0 bases from J, with 7 bases between. In DNA form, the CDR3 reads TGCGCCAGCAGCTTGGGACAGGACTCCTACGAGCAGTACTTC. It translates to CASSLGQDSYEQYF.

The chain recombines TRBV6-5 with TRBJ2-7, with 8 bases lining up with TRBD2. V lost 5 bases to trimming and J lost 3 bases; unmatched junction nucleotides: 6. Germline V gene data show CDR1 as MNHEY and CDR2 as SVGAGI. The CDR3 extends over 14 amino acids. The CDR3 region is CASSRSGTGYEQYF. CDR3 coding DNA: TGTGCCAGCAGTCGTAGCGGGACGGGCTACGAGCAGTACTTC.

The rearrangement uses TRBV7-9 and TRBJ2-3; D assignment may be TRBD1 or TRBD2 (6 bases each). Trimming shortened V by 4 bases and J by 0 bases, and 8 bases separated the two germline ends. The CDR3 sequence is 14 residues long. Looked up from germline, CDR1 is SEHNR and CDR2 is FQNEAQ (reference sequence). The CDR3 region has the DNA TGTGCCAGCAGCTCGGGGGCTAGCACAGATACGCAGTATTTT. It codes for CASSSGASTDTQYF.

This rearrangement joins TRBV14 to TRBJ1-1; D not resolved. The CDR3 is 12 residues long. Deletions cut 6 bases from V and 1 base from J, with 6 bases between. Germline CDR1 is SGHDN and CDR2 is FVKESK. The CDR3 loop is CASSFGNTEAFF. The CDR3 DNA follows: TGTGCCAGCAGTTTCGGGAACACTGAAGCTTTCTTT.